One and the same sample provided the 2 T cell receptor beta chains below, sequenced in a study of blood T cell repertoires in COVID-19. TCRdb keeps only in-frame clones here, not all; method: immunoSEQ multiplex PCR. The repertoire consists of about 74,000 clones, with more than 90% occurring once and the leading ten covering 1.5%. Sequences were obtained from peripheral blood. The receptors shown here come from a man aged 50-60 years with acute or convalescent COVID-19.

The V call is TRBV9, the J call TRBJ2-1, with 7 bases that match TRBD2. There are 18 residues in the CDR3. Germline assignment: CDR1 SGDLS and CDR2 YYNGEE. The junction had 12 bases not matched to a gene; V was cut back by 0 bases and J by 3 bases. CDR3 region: CASSVGNGRQDFYNEQFF. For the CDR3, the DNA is TGTGCCAGCAGCGTAGGAAACGGGAGGCAGGACTTCTACAATGAGCAGTTCTTC. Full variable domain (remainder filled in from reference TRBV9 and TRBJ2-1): DSGVTQTPKHLITATGQRVTLRCSPRSGDLSVYWYQQSLDQGLQFLIQYYNGEERAKGNILERFSAQQFPDLHSELNLSSLELGDSALYFCASSVGNGRQDFYNEQFFGPGTRLTVL.

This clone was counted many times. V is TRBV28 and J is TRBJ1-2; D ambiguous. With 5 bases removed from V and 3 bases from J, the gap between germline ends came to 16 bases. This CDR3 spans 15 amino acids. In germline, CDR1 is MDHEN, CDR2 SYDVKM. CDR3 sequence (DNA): TGTGCCAGCAGTCCCACCGGGATCAGCGACTATGGCTACACCTTC. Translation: CASSPTGISDYGYTF.